This T cell receptor (beta chain) originates from a study of shared clonotypes between healthy human individuals. Notes on the study in general: Clonotypes that were shared across a few donors made up about 4.5% of naive CD4 clonotypes.

Germline CDR1 reads MNHEY; CDR2 reads SMNVEV (reference sequence). This CDR3 is 15 amino acids long. V dropped 5 bases and J dropped 6 bases, with 16 bases sitting between them. Source study methods: In the immunoSEQ data, sequences were junction-only and lacked quality scores, so filtering differed. Clones were read by immunoSEQ multiplex PCR, and TCRdb kept only the in-frame ones, dropping some. For V, J and clone size, that table is used; D and trimming come from the DNA. The sample shows 1,500,000 or so clones, roughly 97% of them seen only once. Points on this clone: Its cognate antigen is unknown.

All participating donors were Caucasian adults from Nashville, Tennessee. The genes are TRBV27 and TRBJ1-4; D is unclear. Source material: naive CD4+ T cells sorted from blood. Subset denoted: CD45RA+ positively selected. The receptor was isolated from a man younger than 40 in good health. The CDR3 sequence is CASSPLGSRDEKLFF. The CDR3 bases are TGTGCCAGCAGTCCTTTGGGATCCCGGGATGAAAAACTGTTTTTT.